A single sample gave rise to the 4 T cell receptor beta chains below, sequenced in a study of T cells in Graves' hyperthyroidism and ophthalmopathy. RNA transcripts were the template for amplifying TCR beta CDR3 regions. During a first-round RT-PCR of the TCR CDR3, the HTBI primer set was used. From the multiplex PCR reads, TCRdb called clonotypes with MiXCR, one entry per CDR3 protein. Of roughly 740,000 distinct CDR3 sequences listed, 16% are singletons. The sample was blood. These receptors all come from a man aged 18 to 30 with Graves' hyperthyroidism.

The rearrangement uses TRBV7-2 and TRBJ2-3; D call uncertain. Germline values: CDR1 SGHTA, CDR2 FQGNSA. Trimming cost V 5 bases and J 3 bases, with 9 bases left between them. This CDR3 comprises 13 residues. CDR3 nucleotides: TGTGCCAGCAGCCCCCCTGAGACAGATACGCAGTATTTT. It encodes CASSPPETDTQYF.

There are a few counts of this clonotype. The V gene is TRBV11-2, the J gene TRBJ1-3, with D maybe TRBD1 (6 bases). From germline, CDR1 is SGHAT and CDR2 FQNNGV. Trimming removed 5 bases at V and 0 bases at J, with 14 bases between. The CDR3 spans 16 residues. The DNA for the CDR3 is TGTGCCAGCAGCCTCGCCGGGGGCTACTCTGGAAACACCATATATTTT. Protein product: CASSLAGGYSGNTIYF.

This clonotype appeared many times. The rearrangement links TRBV12-3 or TRBV12-4 to TRBJ2-5; TRBD1 matches at 8 bases. The CDR3 is 15 amino acids. V lost 4 bases to trimming and J lost 4 bases; unmatched junction nucleotides: 8. CDR3 residues: CASSSGQGWGETQYF. DNA for the CDR3: TGTGCCAGCAGTTCCGGACAGGGTTGGGGAGAGACCCAGTACTTC.

This clonotype showed up many times. The chain carries TRBV12-3 or TRBV12-4 and TRBJ1-2, with a weak D call TRBD1 (6 bases). V lost 5 bases and J lost 5, with 15 bases in between. This CDR3 is built from 14 residues. The DNA for the CDR3 is TGTGCCAGCAGTCTACAGGGCCTCGGGTATGGCTACACCTTC. Residues: CASSLQGLGYGYTF.